A selection of T cell receptor beta chains follows, all from one sample in a study of cytomegalovirus exposure and HLA in healthy donors. Profiling relied on immunoSEQ multiplex PCR, and the TCRdb table lists in-frame clones only, not all of them. The sample lists tens of thousands of clones, about two thirds occurring once. The sequenced material came from PBMCs. Every receptor here comes from a woman aged 45-65 years in good health and CMV-seropositive. Each CDR3 is given with its conserved first and last residue. A D gene is named only where the DNA matches it firmly. Part of the rows lack a size; the others show once, few, many or a class for expanded clones.

D: TRBD2; J: TRBJ2-5; size: .; V: TRBV11-2; CDR3: CASSLAGGASETQYF; DNA: TGTGCCAGCAGCTTAGCCGGGGGGGCAAGCGAGACCCAGTACTTC
D: .; J: TRBJ2-3; size: .; V: TRBV10-3; CDR3: CAISLEAGFSTDTQYF; DNA: TGTGCCATCAGCCTTGAAGCGGGTTTTAGCACAGATACGCAGTATTTT
D: TRBD1; J: TRBJ1-2; size: few; V: TRBV6-4; CDR3: CASSGQGASSYTF; DNA: TGTGCCAGCTCTGGACAGGGGGCTTCATCGTACACCTTC
D: TRBD1; J: TRBJ2-1; size: .; V: TRBV19; CDR3: CASSVFGDRAYNEQFF; DNA: TGTGCCAGTAGTGTGTTTGGAGACAGGGCCTACAATGAGCAGTTCTTC
D: .; J: TRBJ1-1; size: .; V: TRBV7-2; CDR3: CASSLPGWTEAFF; DNA: TGTGCCAGCAGCTTACCGGGTTGGACTGAAGCTTTCTTT
D: .; J: TRBJ1-5; size: .; V: TRBV28; CDR3: CASSAQGTSNQPQHF; DNA: TGTGCCAGCAGTGCCCAGGGTACAAGCAATCAGCCCCAGCATTTT
D: TRBD1; J: TRBJ2-7; size: .; V: TRBV28; CDR3: CASSPRGQGTHEQYF; DNA: TGTGCCAGCAGTCCGAGGGGACAGGGGACCCACGAGCAGTACTTC
D: .; J: TRBJ2-1; size: .; V: TRBV27; CDR3: CASTPYSGSFYNEQFF; DNA: TGTGCCAGCACCCCTTATTCCGGGAGCTTCTACAATGAGCAGTTCTTC
D: .; J: TRBJ2-4; size: once; V: TRBV7-2; CDR3: CASSRTTGPLAKNIQYF; DNA: TGTGCCAGCAGCAGAACAACAGGACCGCTAGCCAAAAACATTCAGTACTTC
D: .; J: TRBJ2-7; size: few; V: TRBV20-1; CDR3: CSARERYEQYF; DNA: TGCAGTGCTAGAGAGCGGTACGAGCAGTACTTC
D: TRBD1; J: TRBJ1-2; size: .; V: TRBV28; CDR3: CASSSGQGGEGYTF; DNA: TGTGCCAGCAGTTCTGGACAGGGGGGTGAAGGCTACACCTTC
D: TRBD2; J: TRBJ2-2; size: few; V: TRBV15; CDR3: CATSRGSSGSNTGELFF; DNA: TGTGCCACCAGCAGGGGCTCTAGCGGATCGAACACCGGGGAGCTGTTTTTT
D: TRBD1; J: TRBJ2-7; size: .; V: TRBV4-1; CDR3: CASSRIRDSSYEQYF; DNA: TGCGCCAGCAGCCGAATCCGGGACAGTTCCTACGAGCAGTACTTC
D: TRBD2; J: TRBJ2-3; size: .; V: TRBV19; CDR3: CASSREGVSYTDTQYF; DNA: TGTGCCAGTAGTCGGGAGGGCGTGTCTTACACAGATACGCAGTATTTT
D: TRBD2; J: TRBJ2-1; size: .; V: TRBV15; CDR3: CATSSSGTSALEQFF; DNA: TGTGCCACCAGCAGTTCCGGGACTAGCGCCTTAGAGCAGTTCTTC
D: .; J: TRBJ2-4; size: .; V: TRBV11-2; CDR3: CASSSSDRNIQYF; DNA: TGTGCCAGCAGCTCATCAGATCGAAACATTCAGTACTTC
D: TRBD1; J: TRBJ2-7; size: .; V: TRBV18; CDR3: CASSTGQGTYEQYF; DNA: TGTGCCAGCTCAACGGGACAGGGGACCTACGAGCAGTACTTC
D: .; J: TRBJ1-6; size: .; V: TRBV19; CDR3: CASSITHTVVSPLHF; DNA: TGTGCCAGTAGTATAACCCACACAGTCGTTTCACCCCTCCACTTT
D: .; J: TRBJ1-6; size: .; V: TRBV6-5; CDR3: CASSYGGVGTPLHF; DNA: TGTGCCAGCAGTTACGGGGGGGTCGGGACACCCCTCCACTTT
D: .; J: TRBJ2-7; size: once; V: TRBV29-1; CDR3: CSAITSQQISYEQYF; DNA: TGCAGCGCAATTACTAGTCAACAAATTTCCTACGAGCAGTACTTC
D: .; J: TRBJ2-5; size: .; V: TRBV10-3; CDR3: CAISESPGLGQETQYF; DNA: TGTGCCATCAGTGAGTCGCCAGGGCTTGGACAAGAGACCCAGTACTTC